This TCR beta chain was observed in a study of blood T cell repertoires in COVID-19. Turning to the study itself: COVID-19 samples from acute and convalescent phases originated in the United States, Italy and Spain. PBMCs, B-cell-depleted T cells, or T cells provided the cDNA or gDNA that made up the material.

Data came from immunoSEQ multiplex PCR; TCRdb stores just in-frame clones and leaves some out. The data show around 420,000 clones, with over 75% seen just once and more than 2% held by the top ten. The CDR3 consists of 15 residues. Germline V gives CDR1 LGHDT, CDR2 YNNKEL (reference sequence). The V gene lost 1 base and the J gene lost 4 bases, with 13 bases spanning the gap. Recruitment covered about 25 US areas and drew participants whose ages spanned about 18 to 95 years. Clinical history reported by participants formed the basis on which cohorts were assigned. The V gene is TRBV3-1 (or the pseudogene TRBV3-2), the J gene TRBJ1-2; the D gene is possibly TRBD1 (6 bases). Sequencing used PBMCs or T cells enriched from blood (not recorded which). This TCR was recovered from a middle-aged woman with acute COVID-19. In DNA, the CDR3 is TGTGCCAGCAGCCAAGTAAGTGGGGGCTCCTATGGCTACACCTTC. As protein: CASSQVSGGSYGYTF.